This T cell receptor (beta chain) was profiled in a study of blood T cell repertoires in COVID-19. Study background: Nucleic acid was either cDNA or gDNA, and it came from T cells, B-cell-depleted T cells, or PBMCs.

Germline V gene data show CDR1 as SGDLS and CDR2 as YYNGEE. The V gene end was trimmed by 3 bases and the J gene end by 1 base; junction bases not matched to a gene: 4. This CDR3 spans 16 amino acids. Original processing notes: Cell counts per sample came from amplifying reference gene primers. Sequencing was performed with immunoSEQ multiplex PCR; in TCRdb, only in-frame clones are kept and a portion is missing. The V and J calls and clone size were taken over from that table, and D and trimming were inferred from the DNA. This table has fewer than 200,000 clones, around 73% appearing once. The sequence was obtained from a woman between 45 and 65 years old who had recovered from COVID-19. Sequencing used PBMCs or T cells enriched from blood (not recorded which). This chain connects TRBV9 to TRBJ2-2; 9 bases are a match to TRBD1. DNA of the CDR3: TGTGCCAGCAGCGAACCGGGACAGGGGAACACCGGGGAGCTGTTTTTT. Translation gives CASSEPGQGNTGELFF.